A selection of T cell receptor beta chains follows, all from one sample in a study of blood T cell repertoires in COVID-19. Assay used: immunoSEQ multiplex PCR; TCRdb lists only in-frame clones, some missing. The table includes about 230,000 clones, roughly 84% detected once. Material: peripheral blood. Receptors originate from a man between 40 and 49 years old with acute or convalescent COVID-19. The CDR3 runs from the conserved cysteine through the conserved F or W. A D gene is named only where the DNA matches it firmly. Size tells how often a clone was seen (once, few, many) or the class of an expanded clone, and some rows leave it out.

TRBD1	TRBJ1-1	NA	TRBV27	TGTGCCAGCAGTTGGGGAACAGGGGGGGGCACTGAAGCTTTCTTT	CASSWGTGGGTEAFF
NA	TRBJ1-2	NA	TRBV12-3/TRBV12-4	TGTGCCAGCAGCTTGACGCAGGATGGCTACACCTTC	CASSLTQDGYTF
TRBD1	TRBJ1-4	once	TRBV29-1	TGCAGCGTTAGGACAGGACAGGGTGAAAAACTGTTTTTT	CSVRTGQGEKLFF
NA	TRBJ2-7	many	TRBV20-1	TGCAGTGCTAGCGCATCGCGGGAGCAGTACTTC	CSASASREQYF
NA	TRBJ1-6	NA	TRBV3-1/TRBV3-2	TGTGCCAGCAGCCAGGTCCCCTCTATTGGTTCACCCCTCCACTTT	CASSQVPSIGSPLHF
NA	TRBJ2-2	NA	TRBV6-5	TGTGCCAGCAGCCAGACACCCATCGCGACCGGGGAGCTGTTTTTT	CASSQTPIATGELFF
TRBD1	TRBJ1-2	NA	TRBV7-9	TGTGCCAGCAGCTTAGCCGGGACAGCATATGGCTACACCTTC	CASSLAGTAYGYTF
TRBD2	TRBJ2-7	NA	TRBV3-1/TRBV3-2	TGTGCCAGCAGCCTTGGCTCGGGAGGGATTAAGTACGAGCAGTACTTC	CASSLGSGGIKYEQYF
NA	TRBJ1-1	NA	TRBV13	TGTGCCAGCGAGGCGGCTGGGTCTGAAGCTTTCTTT	CASEAAGSEAFF
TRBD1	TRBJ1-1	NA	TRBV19	TGTGCCAGTAGTCTTATGGGACAGGGTAACACTGAAGCTTTCTTT	CASSLMGQGNTEAFF
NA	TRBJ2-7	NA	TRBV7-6	TGTGCCAGCAGCTTAGTTGGGGGAGGACCCTCCTACGAGCAGTACTTC	CASSLVGGGPSYEQYF
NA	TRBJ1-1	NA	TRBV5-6	TGTGCCAGCAGCACCGGGGAGCGAGCTTTCTTT	CASSTGERAFF
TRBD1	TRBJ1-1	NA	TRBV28	TGTGCCACAAGCAGGAACCCCCACAGGGGAATGAACACTGAAGCTTTCTTT	CATSRNPHRGMNTEAFF
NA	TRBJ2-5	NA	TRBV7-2	TGTGCCAGCAGCTTGGGTTGGCGGGAGACCCAGTACTTC	CASSLGWRETQYF
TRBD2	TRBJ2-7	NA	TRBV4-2	TGTGCCAGCAGCCCCACCGAGGCTAGCGGAGCCTACGAGCAGTACTTC	CASSPTEASGAYEQYF
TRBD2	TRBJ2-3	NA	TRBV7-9	TGTGCCAGCAGCCCCCCGGTAGCGGGAGAATTTTATTTT	CASSPPVAGEFYF
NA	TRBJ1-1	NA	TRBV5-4	TGTGCCAGCAGCATGGGTGCGACTGAAGCTTTCTTT	CASSMGATEAFF
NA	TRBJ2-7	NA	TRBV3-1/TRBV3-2	TGTGCCAGCAGCCAAGAGGAGGACAGATGCTGGGAGCAGTACTTC	CASSQEEDRCWEQYF
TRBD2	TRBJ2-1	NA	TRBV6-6	TGTGCCAGCAGTTACAGGGAGGGGTACAATGAGCAGTTCTTC	CASSYREGYNEQFF
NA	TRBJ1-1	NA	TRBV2	TGTGCCAGCAATCTTCGGCAGCGGAAAGCTTTCTTT	CASNLRQRKAFF
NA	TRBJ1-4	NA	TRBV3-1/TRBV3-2	TGTGCCAGCAGCCTAGGGGGGGGGAATGAAAAACTGTTTTTT	CASSLGGGNEKLFF
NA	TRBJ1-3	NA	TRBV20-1	TGCAGTGCTAGAGAGGAGGACACCATATATTTT	CSAREEDTIYF